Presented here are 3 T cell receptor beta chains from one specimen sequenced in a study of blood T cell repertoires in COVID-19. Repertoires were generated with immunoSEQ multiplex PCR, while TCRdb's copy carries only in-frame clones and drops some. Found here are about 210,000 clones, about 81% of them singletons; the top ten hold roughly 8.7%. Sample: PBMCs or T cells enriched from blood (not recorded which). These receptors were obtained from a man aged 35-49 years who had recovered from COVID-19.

CDR3 amino acids: CASSSGTGELVTQYF. The DNA for the CDR3 is TGCGCCAGCAGCTCCGGGACAGGGGAGTTAGTGACCCAGTACTTC. The chain is built from TRBV5-1 and TRBJ2-5, with 10 bases lining up with TRBD1. With 3 bases clipped from V and 7 bases from J, the junction kept 9 bases outside the gene matches. The germline gives CDR1 SGHRS, CDR2 YFSETQ. The CDR3 totals 15 residues. Using reference TRBV5-1 and TRBJ2-5 for the parts outside the CDR3, the full variable domain is KAGVTQTPRYLIKTRGQQVTLSCSPISGHRSVSWYQQTPGQGLQFLFEYFSETQRNKGNFPGRFSGRQFSNSRSEMNVSTLELGDSALYLCASSSGTGELVTQYFGPGTRLLVL.

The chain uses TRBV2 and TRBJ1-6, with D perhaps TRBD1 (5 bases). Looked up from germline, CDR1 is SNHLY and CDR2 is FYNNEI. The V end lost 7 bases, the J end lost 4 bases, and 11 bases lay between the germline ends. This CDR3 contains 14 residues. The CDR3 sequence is CASTRDVYNSPLHF. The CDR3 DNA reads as TGTGCCAGCACCAGGGATGTTTATAATTCACCCCTCCACTTT.

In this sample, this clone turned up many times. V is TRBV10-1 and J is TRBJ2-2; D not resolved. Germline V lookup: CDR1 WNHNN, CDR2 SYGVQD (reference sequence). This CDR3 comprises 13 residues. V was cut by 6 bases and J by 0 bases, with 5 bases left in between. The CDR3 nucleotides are TGCGCCAGCAGACGGGCGAACACCGGGGAGCTGTTTTTT. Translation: CASRRANTGELFF.